This TCR beta chain stems from a study of cytomegalovirus exposure and HLA in healthy donors. Turning to the study itself: Earlier, 95 million to 140 million unique TCR beta sequences were recovered from 170 million or so T cells by an analysis.

As to this clone: Its matching antigen is unknown. One junction end disagrees with the germline gene, perhaps due to a read error.

Regarding donors, all were healthy bone marrow donors. The study, taken as a whole, reports: Among immune exposure information, only CMV serostatus was available. Sequences of the TCR beta chain were said to predict the HLA-A and HLA-B alleles of most subjects accurately.

The CDR3 has 13 amino acids. Germline CDR1 is MRHNA and CDR2 is SNTAGT. The study ran its PCR with 60 Vbeta and 13 Jbeta primers. Profiled with immunoSEQ multiplex PCR; TCRdb holds only in-frame clones, not every one. The data contain about 140,000 clones, more than 60% of them singletons. The receptor's source is a male donor in good health and CMV-seronegative. The J gene is TRBJ2-3, the V gene TRBV6-4; D remains ambiguous. The specimen was PBMCs. CDR3 protein: CVSSDSHRQRQYF. The CDR3, as DNA: TGTGTCAGCAGTGACTCGCACCGACAAAGGCAGTATTTT.